This TCR beta chain was documented in a study of blood T cell repertoires in COVID-19. At the level of the study: Samples came from the United States, Italy and Spain, spanning acute and convalescent COVID-19. T cells, B-cell-depleted T cells, or PBMCs provided the cDNA or gDNA that served as material.

How the authors handled the data: Scientists estimated how many nucleated cells there were by amplifying reference gene primers. Clones were sequenced by immunoSEQ multiplex PCR, and TCRdb holds only the in-frame ones, with some missing. D and trimming were read from the DNA, whereas the V and J calls and clone size are those reported in that table. This table holds over 150,000 clones, about 80% found once. This clone was counted a single time. The germline V and J ends were trimmed by 3 bases and 6 bases, with 14 bases remaining between them. The CDR3 runs to 15 residues. Germline V lookup: CDR1 KGHSH, CDR2 LQKENI.

The sequencing sample was made of peripheral blood. V and J are TRBV18 and TRBJ2-2; D uncertain. The source of this sequence is a human donor with acute or convalescent COVID-19. The donor label of this sample is uncertain. In DNA form, the CDR3 reads TGTGCCAGCTCACCGCCTTCTAGAGCCTCCGGGGAGCTGTTTTTT. Amino acids: CASSPPSRASGELFF.